This entry lists 5 T cell receptor beta chains sequenced from one sample in a study of T cells after yellow fever vaccination. TCRdb recomputed calls from the 5' RACE reads with MiXCR, one row per CDR3 protein. The sample includes a few hundred thousand distinct CDR3 sequences, over 10% seen only once; the top ten take approximately 0.49%. This material consisted of CD4+ T cells sorted from PBMCs, taken 45 days after the yellow fever booster vaccination. Receptor source: a man aged 25 to 45 who received the YFV17D yellow fever vaccine.

The V and J genes are TRBV5-5 and TRBJ1-4, with a possible D match to TRBD1 (5 bases). Germline CDR1 SGHKS, CDR2 YYEKEE (reference sequence). The CDR3 is made up of 16 amino acids. Trimming took off 0 bases at V and 6 bases at J, with 15 bases between the two ends. The CDR3 protein is CASSLAGDSGDEKLFF. Here the CDR3 DNA reads TGTGCCAGCAGCTTGGCCGGTGACAGTGGGGATGAAAAACTGTTTTTT.

This clonotype turned up a few times. This chain uses TRBV27 with TRBJ1-6; D ambiguous. The CDR3 sequence is 13 residues long. V lost 5 bases and J lost 0, with 2 bases in between. Germline lookup yields CDR1 MNHEY and CDR2 SMNVEV (reference sequence). The CDR3 reads CASSRSYNSPLHF. In DNA, the CDR3 is TGTGCCAGCAGTCGCTCCTATAATTCACCCCTCCACTTT.

The genes are TRBV5-1 and TRBJ1-1; D is ambiguous. From germline, CDR1 is SGHRS and CDR2 YFSETQ. The CDR3 has 13 residues. Trimming took 5 bases from V and 4 from J, leaving 12 bases between them. CDR3 protein: CASRMTEATEAFF. The CDR3 DNA reads as TGCGCCAGCAGAATGACGGAAGCCACTGAAGCTTTCTTT. Full variable domain (remainder filled in from reference TRBV5-1 and TRBJ1-1): KAGVTQTPRYLIKTRGQQVTLSCSPISGHRSVSWYQQTPGQGLQFLFEYFSETQRNKGNFPGRFSGRQFSNSRSEMNVSTLELGDSALYLCASRMTEATEAFFGQGTRLTVV.

This clonotype was observed a few times. The chain uses TRBV5-6 and TRBJ2-7; D unresolved. Germline V gives CDR1 SGHDT, CDR2 YYEEEE. Trimming removed 1 base from V and 2 bases from J, with 7 bases in between. This CDR3 contains 13 residues. The CDR3 region is CASSLIRAYEQYF. For the CDR3, the DNA is TGTGCCAGCAGCTTGATCAGAGCCTACGAGCAGTACTTC.

In this sample, this clonotype turned up a few times. V is TRBV4-3 and J is TRBJ1-2; unclear D gene. Germline V gives CDR1 LGHNA, CDR2 YSLEER. The CDR3 is 13 residues long. Trimming shortened V by 0 bases and J by 5 bases, and 7 bases separated the two germline ends. Here the CDR3 DNA reads TGCGCCAGCAGCCAAGAGGGAGAATATGGCTACACCTTC. Translating it yields CASSQEGEYGYTF.